This TCR beta chain was profiled in a study of memory CD4+ T cells and cytomegalovirus serostatus. The sort gate was single viable CD3+CD4+CD8-CD45RO+ cells for memory CD4+ T cells. In the authors' methods: Out-of-frame sequences were removed, leaving roughly 2,200,000 distinct TCRbeta sequences. Some clones are missing from TCRdb's copy, which holds only in-frame ones; the method was immunoSEQ multiplex PCR. V, J and clone size derive from that table, while D and trimming were established from the DNA sequence. The sample holds around 63,000 clones, around 80% seen once. V lost 4 bases to trimming and J lost 2 bases; unmatched junction nucleotides: 12. CDR3 length: 17 residues. The germline CDR1 and CDR2 sequences are SGHNT and YYREEE (reference sequence).

This TCR came from an adult in good health and CMV-seronegative. Some clones in this sample may be carry-over from other donors' samples. Sequences were obtained from memory CD4+ T cells from blood. The gene calls are TRBV5-4 and TRBJ2-5; 9 nucleotides line up with TRBD1. The chain's CDR3 is CASSPIPTGQGQETQYF. The CDR3 bases are TGTGCCAGCAGCCCAATTCCGACGGGACAGGGACAAGAGACCCAGTACTTC. Looking up the rest from reference TRBV5-4 and TRBJ2-5 gives the full variable domain: ETGVTQSPTHLIKTRGQQVTLRCSSQSGHNTVSWYQQALGQGPQFIFQYYREEENGRGNFPPRFSGLQFPNYSSELNVNALELDDSALYLCASSPIPTGQGQETQYFGPGTRLLVL.